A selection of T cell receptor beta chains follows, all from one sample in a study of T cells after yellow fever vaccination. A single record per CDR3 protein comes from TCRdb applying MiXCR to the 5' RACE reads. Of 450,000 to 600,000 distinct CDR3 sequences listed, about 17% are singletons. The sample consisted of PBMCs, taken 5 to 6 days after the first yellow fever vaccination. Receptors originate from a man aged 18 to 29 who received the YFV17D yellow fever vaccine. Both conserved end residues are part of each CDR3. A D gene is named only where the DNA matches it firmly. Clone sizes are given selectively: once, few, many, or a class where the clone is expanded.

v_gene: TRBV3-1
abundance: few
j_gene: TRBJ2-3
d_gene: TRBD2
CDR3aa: CASMLAGDQTQYF
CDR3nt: TGTGCCAGCATGCTAGCGGGGGATCAGACGCAGTATTTT

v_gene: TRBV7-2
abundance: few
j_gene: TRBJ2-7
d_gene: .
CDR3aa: CASSLWQGLYEQYF
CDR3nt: TGTGCCAGCAGCTTATGGCAGGGGCTCTACGAGCAGTACTTC

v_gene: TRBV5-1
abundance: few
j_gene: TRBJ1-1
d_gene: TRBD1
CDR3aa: CASSLLDRYFTEAFF
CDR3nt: TGCGCCAGCAGCTTACTGGACAGGTATTTCACTGAAGCTTTCTTT

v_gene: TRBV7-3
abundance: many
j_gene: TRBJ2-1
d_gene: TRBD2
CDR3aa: CASSKLAGAYNEQFF
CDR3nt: TGTGCCAGCAGCAAACTAGCGGGGGCTTACAATGAGCAGTTCTTC

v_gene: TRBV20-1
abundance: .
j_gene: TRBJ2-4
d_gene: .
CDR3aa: CSAPPQGISVKNIQYF
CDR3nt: TGCAGTGCCCCCCCCCAGGGAATCTCTGTTAAAAACATTCAGTACTTC

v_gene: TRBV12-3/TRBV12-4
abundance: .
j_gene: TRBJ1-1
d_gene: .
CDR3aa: CASSGPAEAFF
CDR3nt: TGTGCCAGCAGTGGGCCTGCTGAAGCTTTCTTT

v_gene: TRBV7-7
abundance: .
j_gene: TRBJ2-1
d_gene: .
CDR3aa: CASSLAWGDNEQFF
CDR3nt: TGTGCTAGCAGCTTAGCGTGGGGGGACAATGAGCAGTTCTTC

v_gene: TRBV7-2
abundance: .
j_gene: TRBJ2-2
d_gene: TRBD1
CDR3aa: CASSLAAGTGGTGELFF
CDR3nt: TGTGCCAGCAGCTTAGCGGCGGGGACAGGGGGCACCGGGGAGCTGTTTTTT

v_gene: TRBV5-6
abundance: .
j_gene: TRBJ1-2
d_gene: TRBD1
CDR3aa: CATTRRTGSGGYTF
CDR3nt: TGTGCCACCACAAGGCGGACAGGGAGCGGTGGCTACACCTTC

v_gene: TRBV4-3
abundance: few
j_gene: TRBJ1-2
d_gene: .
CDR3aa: CASSPQEGMARANYGYTF
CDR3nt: TGCGCCAGCAGCCCGCAAGAGGGAATGGCAAGGGCTAACTATGGCTACACCTTC

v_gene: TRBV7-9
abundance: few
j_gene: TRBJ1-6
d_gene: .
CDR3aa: CASTDRAGGGYSPLHF
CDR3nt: TGTGCCAGCACCGATAGGGCTGGCGGAGGGTATTCACCCCTCCACTTT